The 24 T cell receptor beta chains below come from one sample, sequenced in a study of blood T cell repertoires in COVID-19. Profiling relied on immunoSEQ multiplex PCR, and the TCRdb table lists in-frame clones only, not all of them. The sample contains 80,000 to 95,000 clones, around 85% of which appear only once. The sample comprised peripheral blood. The receptor source for this set is a human donor in a cohort sampled during active COVID-19.

CDR3 coding DNA: TGCGCCAGCAGCTTGGTGGGACAGGGAAATTCACCCCTCCACTTT. It codes for CASSLVGQGNSPLHF. The chain recombines TRBV5-1 with TRBJ1-6; 9 bases align to TRBD1. Germline lookup yields CDR1 SGHRS and CDR2 YFSETQ. V trimming: 0 bases; J trimming: 7 bases; junction bases outside the gene matches: 2. This CDR3 is built from 15 residues.

This clone was seen a handful of times. The V and J genes are TRBV9 and TRBJ2-1; D possibly corresponds to TRBD2 (5 bases). From germline, CDR1 is SGDLS and CDR2 YYNGEE. There are 14 residues in the CDR3. With 1 base removed from V and 5 bases from J, the gap between germline ends came to 10 bases. The CDR3 DNA follows: TGTGCCAGCAGCGTAAGGTGGGAGAACAATGAGCAGTTCTTC. Translating it yields CASSVRWENNEQFF. Full variable domain (rest looked up from reference TRBV9 and TRBJ2-1): DSGVTQTPKHLITATGQRVTLRCSPRSGDLSVYWYQQSLDQGLQFLIQYYNGEERAKGNILERFSAQQFPDLHSELNLSSLELGDSALYFCASSVRWENNEQFFGPGTRLTVL.

The rearrangement uses TRBV7-9 and TRBJ2-2; D is unclear. Germline V CDR1 and CDR2: SEHNR, FQNEAQ (reference sequence). The length of the CDR3 is 16 residues. The V end lost 5 bases, the J end lost 0 bases, and 13 bases lay between the germline ends. The CDR3 region has the DNA TGTGCCAGCAGCCCCCCCGGCGGTACGAACACCGGGGAGCTGTTTTTT. As protein: CASSPPGGTNTGELFF.

V is TRBV19 and J is TRBJ2-1, with 9 bases fitting TRBD2. The J segment lost 8 bases and the V segment lost 3 bases, leaving 17 bases of the junction unmatched. The CDR3 covers 18 residues. Germline loops: CDR1 LNHDA, CDR2 SQIVND (reference sequence). CDR3 DNA: TGTGCCAGTAGTATTCTCCTAGGAGCGGGGGGCTTATTCGATGAGCAGTTCTTC. This sequence encodes CASSILLGAGGLFDEQFF.

The CDR3 bases are TGTGCCAGCAGTGATAGTCTTGGGCCCCAGCATTTT. This gives the protein CASSDSLGPQHF. J is TRBJ1-5 and V is TRBV2; no reliable D call. V dropped 3 bases and J dropped 9 bases, with 9 bases sitting between them. Per germline, CDR1 SNHLY and CDR2 FYNNEI. The length of the CDR3 is 12 residues.

This sequence joins TRBV11-1 and TRBJ1-6; D may be TRBD1 (6 bases). Germline loops: CDR1 SGHAT, CDR2 FQDESV (reference sequence). The CDR3 runs 15 residues. Trimming removed 4 bases from V and 5 bases from J, with 12 bases in between. The DNA of the CDR3 is TGTGCCAGCAGCTGGACCGGGACAAATAATTCACCCCTCCACTTT. Translating it yields CASSWTGTNNSPLHF.

This chain joins TRBV12-3 or TRBV12-4 and TRBJ1-2; 7 bases agree with TRBD1. This CDR3 region has 13 residues. V trimming: 6 bases; J trimming: 2 bases; junction bases outside the gene matches: 3. CDR3 sequence reads: CASSLTGNYGYTF. The CDR3 coding sequence is TGTGCCAGCAGCCTGACAGGGAACTATGGCTACACCTTC.

The chain combines TRBV28 with TRBJ2-7; TRBD1 agrees at 9 bases. With V trimmed by 10 bases and J by 5 bases, 18 bases remained unmatched. Per germline, CDR1 MDHEN and CDR2 SYDVKM. The CDR3 spans 16 residues. The CDR3: CATVDRGRGFRDEQYF. The CDR3 nucleotides read TGTGCCACCGTAGACAGGGGGAGGGGTTTTCGTGACGAGCAGTACTTC. The whole variable domain, filled in from reference TRBV28 and TRBJ2-7, reads DVKVTQSSRYLVKRTGEKVFLECVQDMDHENMFWYRQDPGLGLRLIYFSYDVKMKEKGDIPEGYSVSREKKERFSLILESASTNQTSMYLCATVDRGRGFRDEQYFGPGTRLTVT.

V is TRBV4-1 and J is TRBJ2-3, with 10 bases matching TRBD2. Germline CDR1 MGHRA, CDR2 YSYEKL. CDR3 size: 15 residues. The ends lost 2 bases at V and 1 base at J; junction bases unmatched: 0. The CDR3 loop is CASSQTSGGTDTQYF. The CDR3 nucleotides are TGCGCCAGCAGCCAAACTAGCGGGGGCACAGATACGCAGTATTTT.

There are a few counts of this clone. This chain links TRBV5-1 with TRBJ2-7; D gene ambiguous. The length of the CDR3 is 15 residues. Between the trimmed V and J ends, which lost 2 bases and 0 bases, there was a span of 12 bases. Germline-derived CDR1 and CDR2 are SGHRS and YFSETQ. The CDR3 DNA reads TGCGCCAGCAGCTTCACCGCGGCCAGCTCCTACGAGCAGTACTTC. Translating it yields CASSFTAASSYEQYF.

The rearrangement uses TRBV7-2 and TRBJ1-3; no reliable D call. Germline V gives CDR1 SGHTA, CDR2 FQGNSA. The CDR3 extends over 15 amino acids. The V end was cut by 5 bases, the J end by 0 bases, with 11 bases between. The CDR3 sequence: CASSPSTGSGNTIYF. CDR3 DNA: TGTGCCAGCAGCCCCTCCACGGGCTCTGGAAACACCATATATTTT. The whole variable domain, filled in from reference TRBV7-2 and TRBJ1-3, reads GAGVSQSPSNKVTEKGKDVELRCDPISGHTALYWYRQSLGQGLEFLIYFQGNSAPDKSGLPSDRFSAERTGGSVSTLTIQRTQQEDSAVYLCASSPSTGSGNTIYFGEGSWLTVV.

CDR3: CASSFIGGEHEQYF. CDR3 bases: TGTGCCAGCAGTTTTATAGGGGGCGAACACGAGCAGTACTTC. This chain connects TRBV27 to TRBJ2-7, with 7 bases that match TRBD1. V trimming: 3 bases; J trimming: 5 bases; junction bases outside the gene matches: 7. The CDR3 covers 14 residues. Germline CDR1 MNHEY, CDR2 SMNVEV (reference sequence).

The J gene is TRBJ2-7, the V gene TRBV7-9, with 7 bases identical to TRBD2. Germline CDR1 and CDR2: SEHNR and FQNEAQ (reference sequence). The junction had 0 bases not matched to a gene; V was cut back by 2 bases and J by 5 bases. The CDR3 is made up of 12 amino acids. DNA for the CDR3: TGTGCCAGCAGCTTACTAGCGGACGAGCAGTACTTC. Translation gives CASSLLADEQYF.

The chain couples TRBV28 to TRBJ2-1; the match to TRBD1 covers 10 bases. The CDR3 is 13 residues long. The V segment lost 4 bases and the J segment 10 bases; nucleotides outside the gene matches: 4. Germline assignment: CDR1 MDHEN and CDR2 SYDVKM. The DNA of the CDR3 is TGTGCCAGCAGTTGGGACAGGGGCCAAGAGCAGTTCTTC. Amino acid sequence: CASSWDRGQEQFF.

The chain employs TRBV11-2 and TRBJ1-1; D not resolved. Germline lookup yields CDR1 SGHAT and CDR2 FQNNGV. V was trimmed by 2 bases and J by 0 bases, leaving 4 bases between them. CDR3 length: 13 residues. Written as DNA, the CDR3 is TGTGCCAGCAGCTTATTCTTGAACACTGAAGCTTTCTTT. Translating it yields CASSLFLNTEAFF.

The chain recombines TRBV21-1 with TRBJ1-3; TRBD1, as called in the table, went unchecked against the DNA. TRBV21-1 represents a pseudogene. The CDR3 runs 14 residues. CDR3 in DNA: TGTGCCATCCCCAGGGGACAGAAAGGAAACACCATATATTTT. Protein product: CAIPRGQKGNTIYF.

V is TRBV4-3 and J is TRBJ2-1; 12 nucleotides line up with TRBD2. The CDR3 runs 18 residues. CDR1 is LGHNA, CDR2 YSLEER, per germline. J was trimmed by 3 bases and V by 1 base; bases with no gene match: 7. CDR3 sequence: CASSQGSLAGGIYNEQFF. The CDR3 DNA is TGCGCCAGCAGCCAAGGGTCCCTAGCGGGGGGGATCTACAATGAGCAGTTCTTC.

CDR3 in DNA: TGTGCCAGCTCACCAGAGTTGAACACTGAAGCTTTCTTT. Translation gives CASSPELNTEAFF. V is TRBV18 and J is TRBJ1-1; D call uncertain. This CDR3 has 13 residues. Germline CDR1 KGHSH, CDR2 LQKENI. Trimming took off 2 bases at V and 0 bases at J, with 4 bases between the two ends.

The CDR3 coding sequence is TGTGCCAGCAGCCCCCCCGGGGGGCTAGCGGGAGGGAGGTCCTACGAGCAGTACTTC. Protein product: CASSPPGGLAGGRSYEQYF. The chain links TRBV7-6 to TRBJ2-7; 12 nucleotides match TRBD2. Germline V gives CDR1 SGHVS, CDR2 FNYEAQ. Trimming removed 5 bases from V and 1 base from J; junction bases left unmatched: 15. This CDR3 contains 19 residues.

This clone was counted only a few times. The V and J genes are TRBV5-1 and TRBJ2-1; D not certain. CDR1 is SGHRS, CDR2 YFSETQ, per germline. The CDR3 has 14 residues. The V end lost 5 bases, the J end lost 13 bases, and 22 bases lay between the germline ends. CDR3 nucleotides: TGCGCCAGCAGTGCTACGGGTGGTGGAGCTCCTCAGTTCTTC. Amino acid sequence: CASSATGGGAPQFF.

The rearrangement joins TRBV6-5 to TRBJ2-7; weak D call: TRBD1 (5 bases). The germline gives CDR1 MNHEY, CDR2 SVGAGI. The CDR3 sequence is 14 residues long. The V end was cut by 2 bases, the J end by 3 bases, with 11 bases between. CDR3 nucleotides: TGTGCCAGCAGTTACACGTCAGGGTACTACGAGCAGTACTTC. It encodes CASSYTSGYYEQYF.

The V gene is TRBV7-9, the J gene TRBJ2-7; D gene unclear. The CDR3 covers 12 residues. The V end lost 3 bases, the J end lost 3 bases, and 6 bases lay between the germline ends. From germline, CDR1 is SEHNR and CDR2 FQNEAQ (reference sequence). CDR3: CASSFPYYEQYF. Here the CDR3 DNA reads TGTGCCAGCAGCTTTCCCTACTACGAGCAGTACTTC.

The rearrangement links TRBV5-6 to TRBJ2-7; tentative D call: TRBD2 (5 bases). The length of the CDR3 is 17 residues. V was clipped by 7 bases and J by 4 bases, with 27 bases between them. Germline-derived CDR1 and CDR2 are SGHDT and YYEEEE. The CDR3 sequence is CASGPKQGLAAFYEQYF. The CDR3 coding sequence is TGTGCCAGCGGACCCAAGCAAGGACTCGCTGCCTTTTACGAGCAGTACTTC.

The chain employs TRBV11-2 and TRBJ1-4; D not resolved. CDR3 length: 18 amino acids. Germline assignment: CDR1 SGHAT and CDR2 FQNNGV. V was trimmed by 5 bases and J by 0 bases, leaving 19 bases between them. DNA of the CDR3: TGTGCCAGCAGCCCCCGGCGAAGAGGGTCCGCAACTAATGAAAAACTGTTTTTT. It translates to CASSPRRRGSATNEKLFF.